This T cell receptor beta chain was sequenced in a study of T cell responses to AZD1222 COVID-19 vaccine. At the level of the study: Second-dose recipients at about 4 or about 12 weeks were treated as one pooled group. General study results and limits: After two AZD1222 doses, spike-specific TCR breadth and depth rose versus day 0.

Trimming took 1 base from V and 4 from J, leaving 10 bases between them. This CDR3 spans 14 amino acids. The germline CDR1 and CDR2 sequences are SGHAT and FQNNGV. Sequencing was performed with immunoSEQ multiplex PCR; in TCRdb, only in-frame clones are kept and a portion is missing. The sample consists of more than 85,000 clones, approximately 91% of them appearing once. Remarks on this clone: What it binds is unknown.

The sequences come from peripheral blood, collected on day 0 of AZD1222 vaccination. This chain links TRBV11-2 with TRBJ1-1; no definite D call. This receptor was identified in an adult in good health. The DNA for the CDR3 is TGTGCCAGCAGCTTAGCCCCAGGACTCACTGAAGCTTTCTTT. This sequence encodes CASSLAPGLTEAFF. The variable domain in full, with the rest retrieved from reference TRBV11-2 and TRBJ1-1, is EAGVAQSPRYKIIEKRQSVAFWCNPISGHATLYWYQQILGQGPKLLIQFQNNGVVDDSQLPKDRFSAERLKGVDSTLKIQPAKLEDSAVYLCASSLAPGLTEAFFGQGTRLTVV.